The TCR beta chain described here comes from a study of T cells in tuberculosis. At the level of the study: Sequenced TCRs come from CD1B-GMM tetramer-binding T cells.

After thawing and overnight rest, PBMC were stained with GMM-loaded CD1B tetramer, viability dye and anti-CD3 for sorting. The CD1B tetramers carried C32 glucose monomycolate purified from Rhodococcus equi. Sequencing of TCR-alpha and TCR-beta chains was unpaired. Sequencing used immunoSEQ multiplex PCR; TCRdb keeps in-frame clones, though not all of them. The table includes 85,000 to 100,000 clones, roughly 88% detected once. The CDR3 length is 14 residues. V lost 4 bases and J 2 bases, leaving 11 bases between the germline ends. The germline CDR1 and CDR2 sequences are SNHLY and FYNNEI. This TCR derives from an adult woman with latent tuberculosis. The chain carries TRBV2 and TRBJ1-2; D is unresolved. The sequencing sample was made of CD1b-GMM tetramer-negative cells sorted from PBMCs. CDR3 DNA sequence: TGTGCCAGCAGTGCGGTCGGCGGGAACTATGGCTACACCTTC. It specifies CASSAVGGNYGYTF.